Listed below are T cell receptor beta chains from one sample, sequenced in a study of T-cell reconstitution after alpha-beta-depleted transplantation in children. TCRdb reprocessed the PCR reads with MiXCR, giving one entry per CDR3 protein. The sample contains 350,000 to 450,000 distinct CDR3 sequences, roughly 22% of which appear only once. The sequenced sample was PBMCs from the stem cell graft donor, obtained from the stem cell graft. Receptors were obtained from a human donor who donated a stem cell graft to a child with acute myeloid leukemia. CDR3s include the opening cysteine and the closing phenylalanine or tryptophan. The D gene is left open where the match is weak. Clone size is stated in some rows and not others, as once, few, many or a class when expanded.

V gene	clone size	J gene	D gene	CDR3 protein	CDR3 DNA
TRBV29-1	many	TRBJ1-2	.	CSVERDVVYGYTF	TGCAGCGTTGAACGGGACGTAGTATATGGCTACACCTTC
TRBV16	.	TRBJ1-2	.	CASSQSSIGPNYGYTF	TGTGCCAGCAGCCAATCAAGCATAGGGCCGAACTATGGCTACACCTTC
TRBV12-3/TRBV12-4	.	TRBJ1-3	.	CASSLVGNRNTIYF	TGTGCCAGCAGTTTAGTTGGTAATCGAAACACCATATATTTT
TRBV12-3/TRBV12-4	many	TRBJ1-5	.	CASSLAGGGNQPQHF	TGTGCCAGCAGTTTAGCAGGGGGAGGGAATCAGCCCCAGCATTTT
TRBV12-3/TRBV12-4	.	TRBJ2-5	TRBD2	CASSLVGRARDPQYF	TGTGCCAGCAGTTTAGTCGGGAGGGCCCGCGATCCCCAGTACTTC
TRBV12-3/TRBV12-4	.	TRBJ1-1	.	CASSLAGGTLTEAFF	TGTGCCAGCAGTTTAGCGGGCGGGACGTTGACTGAAGCTTTCTTT
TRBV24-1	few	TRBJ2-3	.	CATSGFGSDTQYF	TGTGCCACCAGTGGCTTTGGATCAGATACGCAGTATTTT
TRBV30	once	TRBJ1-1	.	CAWSSQLEAFF	TGTGCCTGGAGTTCGCAGCTTGAAGCTTTCTTT
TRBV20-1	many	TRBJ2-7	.	CSASALRGVSYEQYF	TGCAGTGCTAGTGCCCTTAGAGGGGTCTCCTACGAGCAGTACTTC
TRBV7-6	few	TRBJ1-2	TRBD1	CASSSEENRGRLYGYTF	TGTGCCAGCAGCTCAGAAGAAAACAGGGGGCGGCTCTATGGCTACACCTTC
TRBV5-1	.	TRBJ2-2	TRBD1	CATNAGTGIAGELFF	TGCGCCACCAACGCCGGGACAGGGATCGCCGGGGAGCTGTTTTTT
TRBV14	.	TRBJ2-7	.	CASSHPGTTYEQYF	TGTGCCAGCAGCCACCCCGGGACAACCTACGAGCAGTACTTC
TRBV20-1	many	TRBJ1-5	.	CSASRFRDQPQHF	TGCAGTGCTAGTCGTTTTAGGGATCAGCCCCAGCATTTT